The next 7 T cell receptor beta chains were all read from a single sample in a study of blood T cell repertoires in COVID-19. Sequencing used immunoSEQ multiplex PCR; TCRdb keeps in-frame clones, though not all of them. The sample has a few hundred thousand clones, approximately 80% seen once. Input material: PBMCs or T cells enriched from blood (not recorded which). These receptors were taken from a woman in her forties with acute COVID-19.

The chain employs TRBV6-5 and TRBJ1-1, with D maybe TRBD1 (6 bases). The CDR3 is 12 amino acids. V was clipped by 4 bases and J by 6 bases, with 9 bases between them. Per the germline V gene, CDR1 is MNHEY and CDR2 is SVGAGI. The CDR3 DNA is TGTGCCAGCAGTTTCGGGACATCTGAAGCTTTCTTT. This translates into CASSFGTSEAFF.

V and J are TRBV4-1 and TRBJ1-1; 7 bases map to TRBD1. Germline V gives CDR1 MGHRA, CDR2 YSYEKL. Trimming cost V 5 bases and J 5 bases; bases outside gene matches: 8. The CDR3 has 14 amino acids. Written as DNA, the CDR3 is TGCGCCAGCAGCAGAGGAACAGGGGAAACTGAAGCTTTCTTT. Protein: CASSRGTGETEAFF.

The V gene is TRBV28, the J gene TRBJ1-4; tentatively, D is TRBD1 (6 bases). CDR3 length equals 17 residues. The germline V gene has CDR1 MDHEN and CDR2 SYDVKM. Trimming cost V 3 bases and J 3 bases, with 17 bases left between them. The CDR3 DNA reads TGTGCCAGCAGTTTCGCGGGGGGCAGGATTGCTAATGAAAAACTGTTTTTT. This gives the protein CASSFAGGRIANEKLFF.

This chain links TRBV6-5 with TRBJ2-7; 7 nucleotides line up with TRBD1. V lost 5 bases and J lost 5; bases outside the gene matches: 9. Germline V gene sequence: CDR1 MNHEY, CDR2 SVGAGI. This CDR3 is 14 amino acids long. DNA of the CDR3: TGTGCCAGCAGTCGCTTGGGACAGAGAGACGAGCAGTACTTC. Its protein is CASSRLGQRDEQYF.

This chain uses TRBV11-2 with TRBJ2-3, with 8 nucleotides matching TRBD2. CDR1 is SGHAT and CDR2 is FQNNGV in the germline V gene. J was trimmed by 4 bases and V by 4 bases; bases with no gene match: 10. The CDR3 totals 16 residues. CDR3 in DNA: TGTGCCAGCAGCTCTTTTACGGCGGGGGGCCCAGATACGCAGTATTTT. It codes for CASSSFTAGGPDTQYF.

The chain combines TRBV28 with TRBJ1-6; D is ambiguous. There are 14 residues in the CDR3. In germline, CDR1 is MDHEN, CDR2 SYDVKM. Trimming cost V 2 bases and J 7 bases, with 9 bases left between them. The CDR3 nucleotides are TGTGCCAGCAGTTTAAGTATTCAGAATTCACCCCTCCACTTT. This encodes CASSLSIQNSPLHF.

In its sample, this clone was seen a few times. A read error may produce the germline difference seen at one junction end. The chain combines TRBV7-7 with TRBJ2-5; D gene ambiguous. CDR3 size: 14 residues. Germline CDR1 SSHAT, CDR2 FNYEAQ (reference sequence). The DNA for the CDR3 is TGTGCTAGCAGCGCTAGTGCCCCGGGTGGGACCCAGTACTTC. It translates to CASSASAPGGTQYF. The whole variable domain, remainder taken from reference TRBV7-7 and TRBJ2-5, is GAGVSQSPRYKVTKRGQDVTLRCDPISSHATLYWYQQALGQGPEFLTYFNYEAQPDKSGLPSDRFSAERPEGSISTLTIQRTEQRDSAMYRCASSASAPGGTQYFGPGTRLLVL.